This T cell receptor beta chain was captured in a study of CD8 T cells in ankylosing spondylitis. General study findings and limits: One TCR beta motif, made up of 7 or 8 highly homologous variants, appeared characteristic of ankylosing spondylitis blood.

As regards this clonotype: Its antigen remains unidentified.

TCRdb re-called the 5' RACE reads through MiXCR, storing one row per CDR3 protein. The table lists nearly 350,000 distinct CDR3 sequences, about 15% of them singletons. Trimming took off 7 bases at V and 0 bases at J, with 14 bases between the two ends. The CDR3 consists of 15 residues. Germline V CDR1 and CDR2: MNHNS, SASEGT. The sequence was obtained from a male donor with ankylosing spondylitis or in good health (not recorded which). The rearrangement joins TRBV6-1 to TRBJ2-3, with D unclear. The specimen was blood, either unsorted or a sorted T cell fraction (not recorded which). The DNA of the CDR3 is TGTGCCAGCATGGTTGGAAGCGCTAGCACAGATACGCAGTATTTT. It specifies CASMVGSASTDTQYF.